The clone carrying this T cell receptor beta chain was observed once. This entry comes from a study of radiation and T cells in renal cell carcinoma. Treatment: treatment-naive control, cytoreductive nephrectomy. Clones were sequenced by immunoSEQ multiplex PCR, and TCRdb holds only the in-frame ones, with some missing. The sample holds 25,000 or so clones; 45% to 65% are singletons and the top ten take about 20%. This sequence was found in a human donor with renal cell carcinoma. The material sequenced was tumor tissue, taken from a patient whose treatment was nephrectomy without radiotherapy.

Written as DNA, the CDR3 is TGTGCCACCCTGGCGGGGACAGAATATGGCTACACCTTC. As protein: CATLAGTEYGYTF. The chain employs TRBV2 and TRBJ1-2, with 7 bases fitting TRBD1. The germline V gene has CDR1 SNHLY and CDR2 FYNNEI. The CDR3 covers 13 residues. With V trimmed by 10 bases and J by 5 bases, 10 bases remained unmatched.